Listed below are T cell receptor beta chains from one sample, sequenced in a study of B cell selection in AIRE deficiency. TCRdb's copy holds only in-frame clones and misses some; the assay was immunoSEQ multiplex PCR. The profile shows 15,000 to 20,000 clones, approximately 94% of them singletons. The material sequenced was CD4+CD25+ Tregs sorted from PBMCs. The source is a human donor in good health. The CDR3 runs from the conserved cysteine through the conserved F or W. D genes are given only for firm matches. Clone size is stated in some rows and not others, as once, few, many or a class when expanded.

clone_size,j_call,v_call,d_call,cdr3_nt,cdr3_aa
NA,TRBJ2-1,TRBV4-2,NA,TGTGCCAGCAGCCAAGGGACTGGAAACAATGAGCAGTTCTTC,CASSQGTGNNEQFF
NA,TRBJ2-6,TRBV7-2,NA,TGTGCCAGCACCCGGGGAGTGGGAGCTGGGGCCAACGTCCTGACTTTC,CASTRGVGAGANVLTF
NA,TRBJ1-1,TRBV6-1,NA,TGTGCCAGCAGTGTCCACAGGGTCCCTGAAGCTTTCTTT,CASSVHRVPEAFF
few,TRBJ1-2,TRBV2,NA,TGTGCCAGCAACAGGGACTATGGCTACACCTTC,CASNRDYGYTF
NA,TRBJ1-1,TRBV6-6,NA,TGTGCCAGCAGTTACAGGAACACTGAAGCTTTCTTT,CASSYRNTEAFF
NA,TRBJ2-7,TRBV11-2,NA,TGTGCCAGCAGCTTATCCGGGCCGTTCTACGAGCAGTACTTC,CASSLSGPFYEQYF
NA,TRBJ2-7,TRBV7-9,TRBD1,TGTGCCAGCAGCTGGGGACAGGGGATCGACGAGCAGTACTTC,CASSWGQGIDEQYF
few,TRBJ1-2,TRBV19,NA,TGTGCCAGTACCCGGAGACAAGCTAACTATGGCTACACCTTC,CASTRRQANYGYTF
NA,TRBJ2-7,TRBV6-5,NA,TGTGCCAGCAGTTACTCGAGGGATTCCTACGAGCAGTACTTC,CASSYSRDSYEQYF
NA,TRBJ2-3,TRBV6-6,TRBD2,TGTGCCAGCACCCTCGGGGGGGGCAGCACAGATACGCAGTATTTT,CASTLGGGSTDTQYF
NA,TRBJ1-5,TRBV4-3,NA,TGCGCCAGCAGCCAAGATTGGGCAGGGTCCTATCAGCCCCAGCATTTT,CASSQDWAGSYQPQHF
NA,TRBJ2-1,TRBV5-1,TRBD2,TGCGCCAGCAGCCTTAGCGGGAGGACGAACAATGAGCAGTTCTTC,CASSLSGRTNNEQFF
medium-sized,TRBJ2-7,TRBV12-2,NA,TGTGCAAGTCGCTTAGCTTTGGACGGTAGCTCCTACGAGCAGTACTTC,CASRLALDGSSYEQYF
NA,TRBJ2-3,TRBV11-1,NA,TGTGCCAGCAGCTTAAGGGGAAGAAGCGCAGATACGCAGTATTTT,CASSLRGRSADTQYF
NA,TRBJ1-5,TRBV5-8,TRBD1,TGTGCCAGCAGCTGGACCAAGGGGACAGGGGGCGGCAATCAGCCCCAGCATTTT,CASSWTKGTGGGNQPQHF
NA,TRBJ1-1,TRBV27,NA,TGTGCCAGCAGTCTCGACCGTGGCACTGAAGCTTTCTTT,CASSLDRGTEAFF
NA,TRBJ2-4,TRBV28,NA,TGTGCCAGCAGTCTCAGCGTACCGAAAAACATTCAGTACTTC,CASSLSVPKNIQYF
NA,TRBJ2-5,TRBV11-1,NA,TGTGCCAGCAGCCCCGGGGACCCAGAAGGGACCCAGTACTTC,CASSPGDPEGTQYF
NA,TRBJ2-7,TRBV7-9,TRBD2,TGTGCCAGCAGCCTGTACATCTTGCGATGGGGCGGGAGTGGGGAGCAGTACTTC,CASSLYILRWGGSGEQYF
NA,TRBJ1-1,TRBV28,TRBD1,TGTGCCAGCAAGAGGACAGGGACTGAAGCTTTCTTT,CASKRTGTEAFF
NA,TRBJ2-7,TRBV27,TRBD2,TGTGCCAGCAGTTTAAGGCGTTGGGGACTAGCGGGAGGTGCCGATATCTACGAGCAGTACTTC,CASSLRRWGLAGGADIYEQYF
NA,TRBJ1-2,TRBV5-1,NA,TGCGCCAGCAGCACGGCGGGCCTCCGGGCTAACTATGGCTACACCTTC,CASSTAGLRANYGYTF
NA,TRBJ2-7,TRBV29-1,NA,TGCAGCGTTGGGCAGGTCTCCTACGAGCAGTACTTC,CSVGQVSYEQYF
NA,TRBJ1-1,TRBV5-4,NA,TGTGCCAGCAGCTCCATTAACACTGAAGCTTTCTTT,CASSSINTEAFF
NA,TRBJ2-7,TRBV28,NA,TGTGCCAGCAGTCCTAACGGGTTGGGGGCCTACGAGCAGTACTTC,CASSPNGLGAYEQYF
NA,TRBJ2-5,TRBV9,NA,TGTGCCAGCAGTGGACCAAGGGAGACCCAGTACTTC,CASSGPRETQYF
NA,TRBJ1-5,TRBV7-9,NA,TGTGCCAGCAGCTTAGCAACAGGTCTGTATAGCAATCAGCCCCAGCATTTT,CASSLATGLYSNQPQHF
NA,TRBJ2-6,TRBV4-2,NA,TGTGCCAGCAGCCAAGAAGGTCCAGGGGGGTACTCTGGGGCCAACGTCCTGACTTTC,CASSQEGPGGYSGANVLTF
NA,TRBJ1-6,TRBV7-2,TRBD1,TGTGCCAGCAGCACCCGGGACAGGGCGCTTAATTCACCCCTCCACTTT,CASSTRDRALNSPLHF
once,TRBJ2-3,TRBV28,NA,TGTGCCAGCAGCCTCCCTACTGGGAGCTACACAGATACGCAGTATTTT,CASSLPTGSYTDTQYF
NA,TRBJ2-7,TRBV27,TRBD2,TGTGCCAGCAGGGCTAGCGGGGGGCCTTACGAGCAGTACTTC,CASRASGGPYEQYF
NA,TRBJ2-1,TRBV5-4,TRBD2,TGTGCCAGCAGCTTTGGACTAGCGGGAGGTAATGAGCAGTTCTTC,CASSFGLAGGNEQFF
once,TRBJ1-1,TRBV6-5,NA,TGTGCCAGCAGCCTTGCCCCGAACACTGAAGCTTTCTTT,CASSLAPNTEAFF
NA,TRBJ1-5,TRBV7-9,TRBD1,TGTGCCAGCAGCTTAGCAGGGGGCTATCAGCCCCAGCATTTT,CASSLAGGYQPQHF
NA,TRBJ1-3,TRBV9,NA,TGTGCCAGCAGCCCCCAGCCCTCTGGAAACACCATATATTTT,CASSPQPSGNTIYF
NA,TRBJ2-1,TRBV25-1,TRBD1,TGTGCCAGCAGTGGGGGGCAGGGGGCTTACAATGAGCAGTTCTTC,CASSGGQGAYNEQFF
NA,TRBJ2-7,TRBV2,TRBD1,TGTGCCAGCAGCTCGCAGGGGGCGGCCTACGAGCAGTACTTC,CASSSQGAAYEQYF
NA,TRBJ2-5,TRBV7-2,NA,TGTGCCAGCAGCCTCCGGGGCCCAGCTCGGGACGTCGGTGAGACCCAGTACTTC,CASSLRGPARDVGETQYF
NA,TRBJ2-1,TRBV20-1,NA,TGCAGTGCTACAGCGCAGGGGGGGTTCTTC,CSATAQGGFF
once,TRBJ2-3,TRBV5-1,NA,TGCGCCAGCAGCTGGGACAGCACAGATACGCAGTATTTT,CASSWDSTDTQYF
once,TRBJ2-5,TRBV5-4,NA,TGTGCCAGCAGCCGCAAGGGGGAAGAGACCCAGTACTTC,CASSRKGEETQYF
NA,TRBJ1-2,TRBV27,NA,TGTGCCAGCAGTTTCGGGATTAACTATGGCTACACCTTC,CASSFGINYGYTF
NA,TRBJ2-5,TRBV4-2,NA,TGTGCCAGCAGCCAAGAATCCACAGAGACCCAGTACTTC,CASSQESTETQYF
NA,TRBJ1-2,TRBV28,NA,TGTGCCAGCAGACCTCGGATGGTGTTAGGTGGCTACACCTTC,CASRPRMVLGGYTF
NA,TRBJ1-5,TRBV7-4,NA,TGTGCCAGCAGCTTAGGGGGTAGGGGGAGTGTGACCAATCAGCCCCAGCATTTT,CASSLGGRGSVTNQPQHF
NA,TRBJ2-1,TRBV7-3,NA,TGTGCCAGCAGCTTAAGGGCCAATGAGCAGTTCTTC,CASSLRANEQFF
NA,TRBJ2-3,TRBV27,TRBD2,TGTGCCAGCAGTGAGTACGGGAGGACAGATACGCAGTATTTT,CASSEYGRTDTQYF